This entry lists 7 T cell receptor beta chains sequenced from one sample in a study of lymphopenia after photon versus proton radiotherapy. Generated by immunoSEQ multiplex PCR, the TCRdb table keeps only in-frame clones and is missing some. This table has about 68,000 clones, roughly 93% appearing once. The source material was peripheral blood, sampled from a patient treated with photon-based radiotherapy. The source of these receptors is a woman between 70 and 85 years old with pancreatic cancer.

The V and J genes are TRBV28 and TRBJ2-6; D remains unclear. Trimming pared 7 bases from V and 1 base from J, leaving 2 bases between. Germline lookup yields CDR1 MDHEN and CDR2 SYDVKM. This CDR3 has 12 amino acids. Here the CDR3 DNA reads TGTGCCAGCAAATCTGGGGCCAACGTCCTGACTTTC. As protein: CASKSGANVLTF.

This chain connects TRBV28 to TRBJ1-2, with D uncertain. The CDR3 runs to 12 residues. Germline-derived CDR1 and CDR2 are MDHEN and SYDVKM. With 9 bases removed from V and 3 bases from J, the gap between germline ends came to 11 bases. The DNA for the CDR3 is TGTGCCAGTTTAGGAGGAGACTATGGCTACACCTTC. This encodes CASLGGDYGYTF.

The chain employs TRBV19 and TRBJ1-5, with D tentatively TRBD1 (6 bases). Germline V gene lookup returns CDR1 LNHDA and CDR2 SQIVND (reference sequence). V was shortened by 9 bases and J by 2 bases, with 20 bases between the two germline ends. The CDR3 runs 16 residues. The DNA for the CDR3 is TGTGCCAGCACCCTGGGGGCCGCAGGGCGCAATCAGCCCCAGCATTTT. It codes for CASTLGAAGRNQPQHF.

This chain links TRBV11-3 with TRBJ2-1; D is possibly TRBD2 (6 bases). The V end lost 3 bases, the J end lost 4 bases, and 13 bases lay between the germline ends. Germline V gene data show CDR1 as SGHNT and CDR2 as YENEEA. CDR3 length: 15 residues. CDR3 nucleotide sequence: TGTGCCAGCAGCTTGTCAGCGGGCCCATACAATGAGCAGTTCTTC. This codes for CASSLSAGPYNEQFF.

The chain joins TRBV6-4 to TRBJ2-3; tentative D call: TRBD2 (6 bases). The length of the CDR3 is 13 residues. Germline-derived CDR1 and CDR2 are MRHNA and SNTAGT. Trimming stripped 10 bases from V and 2 bases from J, with 13 bases between. The CDR3 bases are TGTGCCACCGGCGCGGGGCACACAGATACGCAGTATTTT. Translated: CATGAGHTDTQYF.

J is TRBJ2-5 and V is TRBV28, with 9 bases that match TRBD2. The CDR3 contains 17 residues. The J segment lost 5 bases and the V segment lost 6 bases, leaving 16 bases of the junction unmatched. Germline V gene sequence: CDR1 MDHEN, CDR2 SYDVKM. CDR3 region: CASRSNGWREGRETQYF. CDR3 nucleotides: TGTGCCAGCAGATCAAACGGATGGCGGGAGGGCCGCGAGACCCAGTACTTC.

The rearrangement uses TRBV13 and TRBJ2-7; 10 bases fit TRBD1. Germline trimming cut 4 bases from V and 2 bases from J; bases unmatched to any gene: 11. The CDR3 has 17 residues. From germline, CDR1 is PRHDT and CDR2 FYEKMQ (reference sequence). The CDR3 sequence: CASSSNDGTGDPYEQYF. The CDR3 nucleotides are TGTGCCAGCAGCTCTAATGACGGGACAGGGGACCCCTACGAGCAGTACTTC.